This is a list of T cell receptor beta chains from one sample in a study of cytotoxic CD8 clonotypes in ibrutinib-treated CLL. Profiled with immunoSEQ multiplex PCR; TCRdb holds only in-frame clones, not every one. The sample records tens of thousands of clones, 65% to 85% being singletons. The specimen comprised PBMCs, sampled at disease progression, from a patient treated with ibrutinib. The receptors were gathered from a human donor with chronic lymphocytic leukemia. Each CDR3 is given without its conserved first and last residue. Fields, in order: J gene, V gene, CDR3 protein.

TRBJ2-7 TRBV5-1 ASRFDRPYEQY
TRBJ2-7 TRBV28 ASSLPGQGLLYEQY
TRBJ2-7 TRBV28 ASSLRDSSYEQY
TRBJ2-1 TRBV6-5 ASRGDYNEQF
TRBJ2-2 TRBV6-4 ASSAGVSGGPGELF
TRBJ1-4 TRBV5-6 ASSLGGQAWNEKLF
TRBJ1-5 TRBV19 ASRTLTALQPQH
TRBJ1-5 TRBV6-1 ASRLQGARNQPQH
TRBJ2-3 TRBV10-2 ASSVLAGGLGTDTQY
TRBJ1-1 TRBV15 ATSLSFLGAGQNTEAF
TRBJ1-1 TRBV7-8 ASSFLPGLQGVNTEAF
TRBJ2-5 TRBV7-9 ASSIYLAGRETQY
TRBJ1-6 TRBV25-1 ASNSYNSPLH
TRBJ2-7 TRBV7-9 ASSSQGRYEQY
TRBJ1-5 TRBV30 AWSVGVGNQPQH
TRBJ2-1 TRBV5-1 ASSITYNEQF
TRBJ2-7 TRBV5-1 ASSLGLAGEQY
TRBJ2-7 TRBV28 ASIPGVEAYEQY
TRBJ2-5 TRBV7-9 ASSSDIQETQY
TRBJ1-1 TRBV6-5 ASRRTEAF
TRBJ1-4 TRBV7-9 ASSLGDREPEKLF
TRBJ1-5 TRBV6-1 ASSLQGSQPQH
TRBJ1-2 TRBV2 ASRGPRTVGYT
TRBJ2-2 TRBV6-1 ASSKGASGELF
TRBJ1-4 TRBV5-1 ASSRRAGGFEKLF
TRBJ2-1 TRBV5-4 ASSSLAGDRSEQF
TRBJ1-4 TRBV6-1 ASSEVHSTNEKLF
TRBJ1-6 TRBV2 ASILTRVFSALH
TRBJ2-7 TRBV6-1 ASRPGQGYEQY
TRBJ2-2 TRBV7-9 ASLEQELF
TRBJ1-2 TRBV5-1 ASSLTGNGYT
TRBJ1-1 TRBV11-2 ASSLQDRGAAEAF
TRBJ2-1 TRBV5-1 ASSPGQGSKGVNEQF
TRBJ2-3 TRBV7-9 ASSPGLPTDTQY
TRBJ1-2 TRBV4-2 ASSQVDAGQSNYGYT
TRBJ2-5 TRBV30 AWSISGSETQY
TRBJ1-6 TRBV5-1 ASSLRTGGARYNSPLH
TRBJ2-7 TRBV6-5 ASSYTAGSSYEQY
TRBJ2-7 TRBV6-6 ASSNPGQGLGQY
TRBJ2-2 TRBV5-1 ASSGTGTPNTGELF
TRBJ1-2 TRBV7-9 ASSWGQGAYGYT
TRBJ1-2 TRBV5-6 ASSLDQVVYGYT
TRBJ2-5 TRBV5-1 ASRSSGRALETQY
TRBJ1-2 TRBV13 ASSLRGLGYT
TRBJ2-7 TRBV4-1 ASSPSQEQGAYEQY
TRBJ1-3 TRBV10-2 ASSEWRTGDYSGNTIY